The clone carrying this T cell receptor (beta chain) was picked up many times. This sample was taken from a study of molecular identifiers for immune sequencing clone quantification. Germline V gene lookup returns CDR1 MNHEY and CDR2 SVGAGI. There are 15 residues in the CDR3. J was trimmed by 6 bases and V by 2 bases; bases with no gene match: 9. TCRdb passed the PCR reads through MiXCR, listing each CDR3 protein once. The sample contains roughly 100,000 distinct CDR3 sequences, about a third of which appear only once. The rearrangement links TRBV6-5 to TRBJ1-2; 7 bases are a match to TRBD1. This receptor was identified in a human donor in good health. Some libraries in this study had Jurkat cell RNA spiked in. The sequencing sample was made of naive CD8+ T cells from blood, with Jurkat cell RNA spiked in. Subset here: FACS-sorted CD8+CD4-CCR7+CD45RA+ naive T cells. In nucleotides, the CDR3 is TGTGCCAGCAGTTACGGAGGACAGGTTCCCGATGGCTACACCTTC. It yields the protein CASSYGGQVPDGYTF.